The 32 T cell receptor beta chains below all came from one sample that was sequenced in a study of blood T cell repertoires in COVID-19. Profiled with immunoSEQ multiplex PCR; TCRdb holds only in-frame clones, not every one. The sample comprises over 40,000 clones, around 92% of which are singletons, and around 13% rests with the top ten. The sequenced sample consisted of peripheral blood. The receptors come from a human donor in a cohort sampled during active COVID-19.

The chain recombines TRBV11-2 with TRBJ2-3, with 7 bases aligning to TRBD2. This CDR3 contains 15 residues. After removal of 5 bases from V and 7 bases from J, the junction contained 12 bases not matched to a gene. The germline gives CDR1 SGHAT, CDR2 FQNNGV. This CDR3 is CASSPGGSGSYTQYF. CDR3 bases: TGTGCCAGCAGCCCCGGGGGTAGCGGGTCATATACGCAGTATTTT.

J is TRBJ1-5 and V is TRBV19; 7 bases map to TRBD1. The CDR3 is made up of 17 amino acids. J gave up 0 bases and V 6 bases, and 11 bases lay outside the gene matches. CDR1 is LNHDA, CDR2 SQIVND, per germline (reference sequence). The CDR3 DNA reads TGTGCCAGTAGGAGGGCAGGGGGGATGAATAGCAATCAGCCCCAGCATTTT. Amino acids: CASRRAGGMNSNQPQHF.

The chain is built from TRBV19 and TRBJ2-3, with 7 bases aligning to TRBD1. The CDR3 sequence is 14 residues long. Trimming at V came to 5 bases and at J to 14 bases, leaving 16 bases not matched to a gene. CDR1 and CDR2 (germline): LNHDA, SQIVND (reference sequence). The CDR3 sequence is CASSVNPGQVLSYF. CDR3 in DNA: TGTGCCAGTAGTGTGAACCCAGGACAGGTCCTATCGTATTTT.

The chain joins TRBV7-2 to TRBJ2-7, with 9 nucleotides matching TRBD1. Germline assignment: CDR1 SGHTA and CDR2 FQGNSA. This CDR3 is built from 15 residues. V shed 1 base and J 4 bases; nucleotides not matched to a gene: 5. The CDR3 DNA follows: TGTGCCAGCAGCTTAGGAGGGACAGGGCGTTACGAGCAGTACTTC. It encodes CASSLGGTGRYEQYF.

The rearrangement uses TRBV7-9 and TRBJ1-1, with 8 bases matching TRBD1. V gave up 6 bases and J gave up 6 bases; unmatched junction bases: 15. This CDR3 contains 16 residues. The germline CDR1 and CDR2 sequences are SEHNR and FQNEAQ (reference sequence). CDR3 in DNA: TGTGCCAGCAGGGTCACGACTACAGGGGGGCTGGCTGAAGCTTTCTTT. Protein: CASRVTTTGGLAEAFF.

This chain joins TRBV6-5 and TRBJ2-5, with D tentatively TRBD1 (6 bases). Per germline, CDR1 MNHEY and CDR2 SVGAGI. This CDR3 is built from 14 residues. V lost 2 bases, J lost 2 bases, and 9 bases lay in between. In DNA form, the CDR3 reads TGTGCCAGCAGTTACGGGACACTACAAGAGACCCAGTACTTC. This codes for CASSYGTLQETQYF.

This chain joins TRBV7-9 and TRBJ2-3, with TRBD2 matching over 8 bases. Germline V gene lookup returns CDR1 SEHNR and CDR2 FQNEAQ (reference sequence). CDR3 size: 14 residues. CDR3 region: CAGRASGSTDTQYF. The CDR3 DNA is TGTGCGGGACGTGCTAGCGGGAGCACAGATACGCAGTATTTT.

The chain combines TRBV6-5 with TRBJ2-7; possibly TRBD1 for D (5 bases). The V gene's germline CDR1 is MNHEY and CDR2 SVGAGI. The length of the CDR3 is 14 residues. V lost 6 bases and J 5 bases, leaving 17 bases between the germline ends. The CDR3 coding sequence is TGTGCCAGCAGACTTTCCAGGGATTCGGACGAGCAGTACTTC. This codes for CASRLSRDSDEQYF.

The chain recombines TRBV2 with TRBJ1-1; 9 positions agree with TRBD1. The V segment lost 3 bases and the J segment 1 base; nucleotides outside the gene matches: 3. The CDR3 length is 15 residues. CDR1 and CDR2 from the germline V gene are SNHLY and FYNNEI. CDR3 residues: CASSEQGQGNTEAFF. The CDR3 nucleotides read TGTGCCAGCAGTGAGCAGGGACAGGGGAACACTGAAGCTTTCTTT.

This clone was recorded once. This chain joins TRBV27 and TRBJ2-1; TRBD1 matches at 7 bases. The germline V gene encodes CDR1 MNHEY and CDR2 SMNVEV (reference sequence). The CDR3 length is 15 residues. With 3 bases clipped from V and 9 bases from J, the junction kept 11 bases outside the gene matches. CDR3 sequence reads: CASSLRTGERGEQFF. The DNA of the CDR3 is TGTGCCAGCAGTTTGCGGACAGGCGAGAGGGGTGAGCAGTTCTTC.

The rearrangement uses TRBV6-2 or TRBV6-3 and TRBJ2-1; D gene uncertain. CDR1 and CDR2 (germline): MNHEY, SVGEGT. Trimming pared 2 bases from V and 10 bases from J, leaving 6 bases between. The length of the CDR3 is 11 residues. CDR3 sequence: CASSYLGEQFF. The CDR3 nucleotides read TGTGCCAGCAGTTACCTAGGAGAGCAGTTCTTC.

This clone appeared once. CDR3 loop: CASSRIVSGIPTDTQYF. The CDR3 coding sequence is TGTGCCAGCAGTAGGATTGTTAGCGGGATTCCCACAGATACGCAGTATTTT. This chain joins TRBV11-2 and TRBJ2-3, with TRBD2 identical over 8 bases. J lost 2 bases, V lost 6 bases, and 13 bases had no gene match. This CDR3 comprises 17 residues. Germline lookup yields CDR1 SGHAT and CDR2 FQNNGV.

V and J are TRBV4-1 and TRBJ1-3, with TRBD1 matching over 10 bases. Losses at the gene ends were 4 bases for V and 8 bases for J; bases not matched to a gene: 2. The CDR3 runs to 13 residues. Germline V lookup: CDR1 MGHRA, CDR2 YSYEKL. In DNA form, the CDR3 reads TGCGCCAGCAGCCGGGACAGGGGTGACACCATATATTTT. Protein: CASSRDRGDTIYF.

The chain joins TRBV6-2 or TRBV6-3 to TRBJ2-6; TRBD2 is a possible D gene (6 bases). V shed 6 bases and J shed 2 bases, with 11 bases lying between them. Looked up from germline, CDR1 is MNHEY and CDR2 is SVGEGT. The CDR3 is 15 amino acids. The CDR3 loop reads CASSVGGAGANVLTF. The CDR3 region has the DNA TGTGCCAGCAGCGTGGGGGGTGCTGGGGCCAACGTCCTGACTTTC.

The J gene is TRBJ2-3, the V gene TRBV30; the match to TRBD2 covers 10 bases. With V trimmed by 3 bases and J by 4 bases, 4 bases remained unmatched. The length of the CDR3 is 14 residues. CDR1 and CDR2 (germline): GTSNPN, SVGIG (reference sequence). CDR3 in amino acids: CAWRLAGGSDTQYF. The CDR3 DNA sequence: TGTGCCTGGAGATTAGCGGGAGGTTCAGATACGCAGTATTTT.

J is TRBJ1-1 and V is TRBV6-6; D unresolved. The CDR3 loop spans 14 amino acids. V was pared by 4 bases and J by 1 base, with 10 bases between. The germline V gene has CDR1 MNHNY and CDR2 SVGAGI (reference sequence). The CDR3 region has the DNA TGTGCCAGCAGTTTCCAGGAGGGGAACACTGAAGCTTTCTTT. This translates into CASSFQEGNTEAFF.

This chain connects TRBV24-1 to TRBJ2-1, with TRBD1 matching over 9 bases. CDR1 and CDR2 (germline): KGHDR, SFDVKD. J gave up 9 bases and V 4 bases, and 12 bases lay outside the gene matches. The CDR3 has 16 residues. CDR3 nucleotides: TGTGCCACCAGTGACTCCGGGACAGGGTTACAGGTTGAGCAGTTCTTC. This encodes CATSDSGTGLQVEQFF.

The V call is TRBV28, the J call TRBJ1-2; D unclear. The germline gives CDR1 MDHEN, CDR2 SYDVKM. The CDR3 loop spans 15 amino acids. V lost 6 bases to trimming and J lost 8 bases, with 22 bases between them. CDR3 region: CASSHRQEGLGGYTF. CDR3 DNA sequence: TGTGCCAGCAGCCACCGGCAGGAGGGCTTGGGAGGCTACACCTTC.

The chain recombines TRBV18 with TRBJ1-6; 9 bases align to TRBD1. The CDR3 extends over 15 amino acids. The junction had 10 bases not matched to a gene; V was cut back by 4 bases and J by 12 bases. Germline values: CDR1 KGHSH, CDR2 LQKENI. The CDR3 spells CASSLLGQGVEPLHF. The CDR3, as DNA: TGTGCCAGCTCACTCTTGGGACAGGGAGTTGAACCCCTCCACTTT.

CDR3 region: CATSDSDQPQHF. The CDR3 DNA is TGTGCCACCAGTGATTCTGATCAGCCCCAGCATTTT. The V call is TRBV24-1, the J call TRBJ1-5, with D unresolved. Between the trimmed V and J ends, which lost 2 bases and 5 bases, there was a span of 3 bases. CDR1 and CDR2 (germline): KGHDR, SFDVKD. This CDR3 region has 12 residues.

The chain couples TRBV7-9 to TRBJ2-3; TRBD2 is a possible D gene (6 bases). The CDR3 covers 15 residues. The germline V gene encodes CDR1 SEHNR and CDR2 FQNEAQ (reference sequence). Trimming removed 3 bases from V and 0 bases from J, with 10 bases in between. The chain's CDR3 is CASSFGGTSTDTQYF. The CDR3 DNA reads as TGTGCCAGCAGCTTCGGTGGGACTAGCACAGATACGCAGTATTTT.

This sequence joins TRBV27 and TRBJ1-5; no clear D gene. Germline CDR1 reads MNHEY; CDR2 reads SMNVEV (reference sequence). The CDR3 covers 14 residues. V was clipped by 6 bases and J by 0 bases, with 9 bases between them. The CDR3: CASSHGFSNQPQHF. CDR3 bases: TGTGCCAGCAGCCACGGGTTTAGCAATCAGCCCCAGCATTTT.

This chain joins TRBV4-3 and TRBJ1-1, with TRBD1 as a possible D gene (5 bases). The germline V gene has CDR1 LGHNA and CDR2 YSLEER. The V end lost 0 bases, the J end lost 10 bases, and 21 bases lay between the germline ends. This CDR3 comprises 16 residues. In DNA, the CDR3 is TGCGCCAGCAGCCAAGAACCAGCTGGAGGGCAGGGAGTAGCTTTCTTT. This encodes CASSQEPAGGQGVAFF.

This clone showed up just once. This rearrangement joins TRBV27 to TRBJ2-7, with D possibly matching TRBD2 (6 bases). Germline values: CDR1 MNHEY, CDR2 SMNVEV (reference sequence). The CDR3 has 15 amino acids. Trimming took off 7 bases at V and 5 bases at J, with 21 bases between the two ends. CDR3 residues: CASTLRGTLNNEQYF. DNA for the CDR3: TGTGCCAGCACCCTGCGCGGGACCCTCAACAACGAGCAGTACTTC.

The chain is built from TRBV5-1 and TRBJ2-5; 8 bases align to TRBD1. Germline V lookup: CDR1 SGHRS, CDR2 YFSETQ. J was trimmed by 2 bases and V by 3 bases; bases with no gene match: 6. CDR3 size: 15 residues. CDR3 protein: CASSSAGQVQETQYF. CDR3 DNA: TGCGCCAGCAGCTCTGCGGGACAGGTGCAAGAGACCCAGTACTTC.

To note about this clone: One junction end does not reproduce the germline sequence, and a read error may be involved. The gene calls are TRBV5-5 and TRBJ2-1, with D unclear. CDR1 and CDR2 from the germline V gene are SGHKS and YYEKEE (reference sequence). The CDR3 contains 13 residues. The CDR3 here is CASSFQLYTEQFF. The CDR3 DNA follows: TGTGCCAGCAGCTTTCAGTTATACACTGAGCAGTTCTTC.

The rearrangement joins TRBV18 to TRBJ2-1; the match to TRBD1 covers 7 bases. Germline V gene data show CDR1 as KGHSH and CDR2 as LQKENI. The CDR3 totals 13 residues. CDR3 sequence reads: CVGMETGNNEQFF. For the CDR3, the DNA is TGTGTGGGGATGGAGACAGGGAACAATGAGCAGTTCTTC.

CDR3 DNA sequence: TGTGCCAGCAGCCCCGGGACAGCGAACACTGAAGCTTTCTTT. Amino acids: CASSPGTANTEAFF. The chain couples TRBV7-9 to TRBJ1-1, with 7 nucleotides matching TRBD1. This CDR3 is built from 14 residues. V trimming: 5 bases; J trimming: 1 base; junction bases outside the gene matches: 4. Germline V gene lookup returns CDR1 SEHNR and CDR2 FQNEAQ (reference sequence).

This clone came up a few times. The chain has TRBV27 and TRBJ2-7, with unresolved D. This CDR3 is 12 amino acids long. Trimming stripped 5 bases from V and 7 bases from J, with 12 bases between. CDR1 is MNHEY and CDR2 is SMNVEV in the germline V gene (reference sequence). The DNA for the CDR3 is TGTGCCAGCAGTCCCCTAGGCAAGGAGCAGTACTTC. This encodes CASSPLGKEQYF.

The rearrangement uses TRBV4-3 and TRBJ2-7; 10 bases agree with TRBD1. The CDR3 is 16 amino acids. Trimming removed 0 bases from V and 7 bases from J; junction bases left unmatched: 9. Looked up from germline, CDR1 is LGHNA and CDR2 is YSLEER. CDR3 protein: CASSQESGTGADEQYF. The CDR3 DNA reads TGCGCCAGCAGCCAAGAGAGTGGGACAGGGGCGGATGAGCAGTACTTC.

The chain has TRBV6-6 and TRBJ1-6; TRBD1 is a possible D gene (6 bases). Trimming took off 6 bases at V and 8 bases at J, with 17 bases between the two ends. The germline CDR1 and CDR2 sequences are MNHNY and SVGAGI (reference sequence). The CDR3 extends over 15 amino acids. The CDR3 sequence is CASSHGQTRDSPLHF. CDR3 nucleotide sequence: TGTGCCAGCAGCCACGGACAGACGAGAGATTCACCCCTCCACTTT.

The V call is TRBV28, the J call TRBJ2-1; D remains unclear. Germline-derived CDR1 and CDR2 are MDHEN and SYDVKM. V lost 4 bases to trimming and J lost 8 bases, with 18 bases between them. The CDR3 extends over 15 amino acids. Here the CDR3 DNA reads TGTGCCAGCAGTTCCCCTAGTCGCAGATTGCATGAGCAGTTCTTC. Amino acid sequence: CASSSPSRRLHEQFF.